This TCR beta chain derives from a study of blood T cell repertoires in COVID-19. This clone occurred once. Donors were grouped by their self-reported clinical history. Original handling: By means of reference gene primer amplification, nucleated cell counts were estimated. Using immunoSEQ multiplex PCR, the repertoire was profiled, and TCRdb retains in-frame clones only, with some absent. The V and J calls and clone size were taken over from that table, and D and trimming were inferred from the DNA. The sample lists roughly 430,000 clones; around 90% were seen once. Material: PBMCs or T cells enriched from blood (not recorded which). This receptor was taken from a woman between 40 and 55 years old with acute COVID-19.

CDR3 protein: CASQGLNTEAFF. DNA for the CDR3: TGTGCCAGCCAGGGTTTGAACACTGAAGCTTTCTTT. The chain recombines TRBV7-6 with TRBJ1-1, with D possibly matching TRBD1 (5 bases). Germline V gives CDR1 SGHVS, CDR2 FNYEAQ. The CDR3 covers 12 residues. V shed 8 bases and J shed 0 bases, with 7 bases lying between them.